The T cell receptor beta chain described here comes from a study of Graves' ophthalmopathy and Graves' hyperthyroidism. Findings of the study overall: An approximately 84% specificity and 87.88% sensitivity were achieved by a 13-signature model that separated ophthalmopathy from stable hyperthyroidism.

This clonotype showed up just a few times. Its antigen is still unknown. The CDR3 has 16 amino acids. V dropped 3 bases and J dropped 4; count of bases not matched to a gene: 8. Germline V gene sequence: CDR1 LNHNV, CDR2 YYDKDF (reference sequence). RNA transcripts were the source from which TCR beta CDR3 regions were amplified. The first-round RT-PCR employed HTBI primers together with the Qiagen OneStep RT-PCR kit. A multiplex PCR was then performed as the second round. TCRdb redid the calling of the multiplex PCR reads with MiXCR, one entry per CDR3 protein. The table shows about 620,000 distinct CDR3 sequences, with 22% occurring only once.

The sample was peripheral blood. The genes are TRBV15 and TRBJ1-1; TRBD1 matches at 10 bases. The origin of this receptor is a woman under 30 with stable Graves' hyperthyroidism. Some clones in this sample may be carry-over from other donors' samples. The CDR3 DNA is TGTGCCACCAGCAGTGAGGGACAGGGGAGAGTCACTGAAGCTTTCTTT. This gives the protein CATSSEGQGRVTEAFF.